This entry concerns a single TCR beta chain. Its antigen is not identified. This CDR3 has 16 amino acids. The J segment lost 9 bases and the V segment lost 5 bases, leaving 14 bases of the junction unmatched. CDR1 is SEHNR and CDR2 is FQNEAQ in the germline V gene (reference sequence). Primers for the PCR totalled 60 Vbeta and 13 Jbeta. The table came from immunoSEQ multiplex PCR; TCRdb's copy has only in-frame clones and leaves some out. The table has fewer than 150,000 clones, roughly 75% seen once; the top ten hold roughly 2%. Healthy bone marrow donors made up the cohort. The record originates from a study of cytomegalovirus exposure and HLA in healthy donors. Looking at the study overall: Samples from HLA-typed donors yielded some 85 million unique TCRs in an early data release. General study results and limits: HLA alleles showed associations with fewer than 20,000 TCR beta sequences in a later analysis, at a 0.05 false discovery rate.

Sample: PBMCs. This receptor was identified in a young man in good health and CMV-seronegative. The gene calls are TRBV7-9 and TRBJ2-1; 9 positions match TRBD1. The CDR3 sequence: CASSTQGAWSHGEQFF. The CDR3, as DNA: TGTGCCAGCAGCACACAGGGGGCTTGGTCCCATGGTGAGCAGTTCTTC.